This TCR beta chain was identified during a study of blood T cell repertoires in COVID-19. Looking at the study overall: Italy, Spain and the United States were the sources of the convalescent and acute COVID-19 samples. Nucleic acid was either cDNA or gDNA, and it came from T cells, B-cell-depleted T cells, or PBMCs.

The CDR3 extends over 13 amino acids. Germline lookup yields CDR1 SGHNT and CDR2 YYREEE (reference sequence). Trimming cost V 3 bases and J 1 base, with 7 bases left between them. Original processing notes: Reference gene primers were amplified, and this amplification served to estimate nucleated cell counts. The assay was immunoSEQ multiplex PCR, and TCRdb's table has in-frame clones only and misses some. V, J and clone size are those of that table, while D and trimming were read from the DNA. The sample records under 500,000 clones, about 89% being singletons. This clone was recorded once. This TCR was recovered from a woman in her thirties with acute or convalescent COVID-19. J is TRBJ1-1 and V is TRBV5-4; D gene ambiguous. What was sequenced was peripheral blood. The CDR3 sequence: CASSSPGNTEAFF. Written as DNA, the CDR3 is TGTGCCAGCAGCTCTCCAGGGAACACTGAAGCTTTCTTT.